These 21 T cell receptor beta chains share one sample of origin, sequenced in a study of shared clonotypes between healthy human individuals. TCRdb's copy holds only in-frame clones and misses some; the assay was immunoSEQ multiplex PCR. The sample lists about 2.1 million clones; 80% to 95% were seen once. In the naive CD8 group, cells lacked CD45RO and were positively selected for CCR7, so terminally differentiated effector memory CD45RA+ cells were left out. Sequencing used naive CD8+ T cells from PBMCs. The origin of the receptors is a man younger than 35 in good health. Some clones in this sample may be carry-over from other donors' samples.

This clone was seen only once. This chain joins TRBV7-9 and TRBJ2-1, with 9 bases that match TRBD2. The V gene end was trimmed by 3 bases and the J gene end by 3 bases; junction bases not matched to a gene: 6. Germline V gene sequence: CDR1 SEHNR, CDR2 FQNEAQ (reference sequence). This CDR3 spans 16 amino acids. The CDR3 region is CASSLEAGGHYNEQFF. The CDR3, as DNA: TGTGCCAGCAGCTTGGAAGCGGGAGGCCACTACAATGAGCAGTTCTTC.

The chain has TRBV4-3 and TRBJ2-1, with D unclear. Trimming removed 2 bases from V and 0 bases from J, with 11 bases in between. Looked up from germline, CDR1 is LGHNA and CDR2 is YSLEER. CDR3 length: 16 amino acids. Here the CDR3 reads CASSQTRLSSYNEQFF. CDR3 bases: TGCGCCAGCAGCCAAACCCGATTGAGCTCCTACAATGAGCAGTTCTTC.

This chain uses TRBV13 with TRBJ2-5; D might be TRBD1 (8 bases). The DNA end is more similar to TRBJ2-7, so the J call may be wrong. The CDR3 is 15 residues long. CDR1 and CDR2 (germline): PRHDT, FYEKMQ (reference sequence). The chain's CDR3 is CASTAGGGGSYEQYF. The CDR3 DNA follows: TGTGCCAGCACCGCAGGGGGCGGGGGCTCCTACGAGCAGTACTTC.

In nucleotides, the CDR3 is TGTGCCAGCAGTTTAAGGGGGGGAGCGCAGTATTTT. It yields the protein CASSLRGGAQYF. The chain carries TRBV27 and TRBJ2-3, with TRBD2 as a possible D gene (7 bases). V was shortened by 2 bases and J by 10 bases, with 10 bases between the two germline ends. The CDR3 has 12 residues. Germline V CDR1 and CDR2: MNHEY, SMNVEV (reference sequence).

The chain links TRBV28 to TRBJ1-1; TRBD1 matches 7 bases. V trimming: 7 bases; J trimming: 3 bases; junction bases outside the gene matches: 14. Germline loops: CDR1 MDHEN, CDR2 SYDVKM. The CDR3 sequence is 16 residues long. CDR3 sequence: CASTPRGGKRYTEAFF. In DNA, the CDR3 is TGTGCCAGCACCCCCAGGGGGGGGAAGAGATACACTGAAGCTTTCTTT.

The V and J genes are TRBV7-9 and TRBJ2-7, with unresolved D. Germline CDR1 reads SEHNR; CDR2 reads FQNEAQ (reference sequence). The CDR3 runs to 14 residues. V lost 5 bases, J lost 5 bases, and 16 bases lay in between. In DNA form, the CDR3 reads TGTGCCAGCAGCCCTCGGGCTGGCGGCGACGAGCAGTACTTC. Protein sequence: CASSPRAGGDEQYF.

The CDR3 protein is CASSSGRLWEQYF. The CDR3 DNA is TGTGCCAGCAGTTCAGGGAGGCTGTGGGAGCAGTACTTC. The rearrangement uses TRBV27 and TRBJ2-7, with D possibly matching TRBD2 (6 bases). This CDR3 comprises 13 residues. Germline CDR1 MNHEY, CDR2 SMNVEV (reference sequence). Trimming removed 4 bases at V and 7 bases at J, with 14 bases between.

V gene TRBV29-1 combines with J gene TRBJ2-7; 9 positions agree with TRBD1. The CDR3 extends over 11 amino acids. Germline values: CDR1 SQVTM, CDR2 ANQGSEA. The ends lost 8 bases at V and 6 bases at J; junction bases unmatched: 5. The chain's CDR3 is CSTQQGAEQYF. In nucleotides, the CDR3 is TGCAGCACCCAACAGGGGGCCGAGCAGTACTTC.

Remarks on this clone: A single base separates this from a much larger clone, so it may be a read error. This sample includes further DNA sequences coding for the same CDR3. The CDR3 region has the DNA TGTGCCAGCAGCTCCACCTACGAGCAGTACTTC. It is translated as CASSSTYEQYF. V usage is TRBV7-9 and J usage is TRBJ2-7; D uncertain. The CDR3 is made up of 11 amino acids. V dropped 4 bases and J dropped 2 bases, with 3 bases sitting between them. Looked up from germline, CDR1 is SEHNR and CDR2 is FQNEAQ (reference sequence).

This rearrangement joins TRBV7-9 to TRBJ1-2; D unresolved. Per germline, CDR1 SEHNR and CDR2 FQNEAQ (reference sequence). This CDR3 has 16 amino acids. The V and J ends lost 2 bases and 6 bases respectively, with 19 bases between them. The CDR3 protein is CASSLSARIYINGYTF. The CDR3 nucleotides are TGTGCCAGCAGCTTATCGGCCAGAATATACATCAATGGCTACACCTTC.

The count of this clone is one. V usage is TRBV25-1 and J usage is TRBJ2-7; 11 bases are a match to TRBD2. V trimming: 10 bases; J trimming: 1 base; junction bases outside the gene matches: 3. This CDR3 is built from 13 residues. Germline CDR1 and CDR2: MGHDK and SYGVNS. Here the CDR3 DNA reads TGTGCCACTCGACTAGCGGGATCCTACGAGCAGTACTTC. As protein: CATRLAGSYEQYF.

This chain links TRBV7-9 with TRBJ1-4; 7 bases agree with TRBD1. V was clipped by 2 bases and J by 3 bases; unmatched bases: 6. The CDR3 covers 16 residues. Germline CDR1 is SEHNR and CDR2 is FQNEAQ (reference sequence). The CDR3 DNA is TGTGCCAGCAGCTTACGACAGGGCCCGGCTAATGAAAAACTGTTTTTT. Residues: CASSLRQGPANEKLFF.

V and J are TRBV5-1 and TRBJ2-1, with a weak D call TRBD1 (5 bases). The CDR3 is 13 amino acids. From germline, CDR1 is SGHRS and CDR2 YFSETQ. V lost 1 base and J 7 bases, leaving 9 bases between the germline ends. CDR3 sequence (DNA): TGCGCCAGCAGCTTGTCACAGGTAAATGAGCAGTTCTTC. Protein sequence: CASSLSQVNEQFF.

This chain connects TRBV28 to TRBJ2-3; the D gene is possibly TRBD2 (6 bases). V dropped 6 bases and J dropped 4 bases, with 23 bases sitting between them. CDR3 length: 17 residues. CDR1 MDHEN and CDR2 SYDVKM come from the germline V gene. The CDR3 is CASSLGGGLIGADTQYF. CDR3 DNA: TGTGCCAGCAGCTTGGGTGGGGGGTTAATAGGCGCAGATACGCAGTATTTT.

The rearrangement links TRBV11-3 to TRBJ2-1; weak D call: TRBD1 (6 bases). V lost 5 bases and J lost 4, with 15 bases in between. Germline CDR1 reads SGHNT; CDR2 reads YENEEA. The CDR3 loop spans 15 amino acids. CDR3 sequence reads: CASSAGLQGYNEQFF. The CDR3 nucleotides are TGTGCCAGCAGCGCCGGGCTACAGGGTTACAATGAGCAGTTCTTC.

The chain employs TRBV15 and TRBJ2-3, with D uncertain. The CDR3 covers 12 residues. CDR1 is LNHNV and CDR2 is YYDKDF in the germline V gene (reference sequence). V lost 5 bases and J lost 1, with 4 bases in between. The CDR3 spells CATSGGTDTQYF. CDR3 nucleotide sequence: TGTGCCACCAGCGGAGGCACAGATACGCAGTATTTT.

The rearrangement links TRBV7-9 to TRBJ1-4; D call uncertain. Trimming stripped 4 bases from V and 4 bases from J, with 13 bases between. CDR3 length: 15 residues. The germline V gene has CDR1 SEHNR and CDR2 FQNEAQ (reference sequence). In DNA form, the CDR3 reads TGTGCCAGCAGCTCGACTCCGGGCCTTAATGAAAAACTGTTTTTT. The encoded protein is CASSSTPGLNEKLFF.

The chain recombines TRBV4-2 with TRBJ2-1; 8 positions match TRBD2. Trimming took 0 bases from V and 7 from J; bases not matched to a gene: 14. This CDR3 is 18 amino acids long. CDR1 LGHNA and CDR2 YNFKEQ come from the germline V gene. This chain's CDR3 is CASSQDPKASGPLNEQFF. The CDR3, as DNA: TGTGCCAGCAGCCAAGATCCCAAGGCTAGCGGGCCATTGAATGAGCAGTTCTTC.

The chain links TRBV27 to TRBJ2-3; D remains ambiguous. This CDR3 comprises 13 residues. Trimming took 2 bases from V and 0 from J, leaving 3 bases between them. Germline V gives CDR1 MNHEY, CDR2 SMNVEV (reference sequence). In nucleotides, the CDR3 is TGTGCCAGCAGTTTACACAGCACAGATACGCAGTATTTT. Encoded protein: CASSLHSTDTQYF.

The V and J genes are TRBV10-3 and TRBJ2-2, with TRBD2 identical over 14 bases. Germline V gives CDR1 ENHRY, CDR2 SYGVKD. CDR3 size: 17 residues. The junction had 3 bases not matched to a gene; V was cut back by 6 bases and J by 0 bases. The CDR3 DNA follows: TGTGCCATCAGGGGGACTAGCGGGAGCGCGAACACCGGGGAGCTGTTTTTT. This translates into CAIRGTSGSANTGELFF.

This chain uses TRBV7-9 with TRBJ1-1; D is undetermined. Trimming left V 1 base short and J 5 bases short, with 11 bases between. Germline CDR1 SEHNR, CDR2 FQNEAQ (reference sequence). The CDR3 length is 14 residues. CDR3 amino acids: CASSLGTSETEAFF. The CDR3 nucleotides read TGTGCCAGCAGCTTAGGAACGTCAGAGACTGAAGCTTTCTTT. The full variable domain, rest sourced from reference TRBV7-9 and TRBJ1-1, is DTGVSQNPRHKITKRGQNVTFRCDPISEHNRLYWYRQTLGQGPEFLTYFQNEAQLEKSRLLSDRFSAERPKGSFSTLEIQRTEQGDSAMYLCASSLGTSETEAFFGQGTRLTVV.